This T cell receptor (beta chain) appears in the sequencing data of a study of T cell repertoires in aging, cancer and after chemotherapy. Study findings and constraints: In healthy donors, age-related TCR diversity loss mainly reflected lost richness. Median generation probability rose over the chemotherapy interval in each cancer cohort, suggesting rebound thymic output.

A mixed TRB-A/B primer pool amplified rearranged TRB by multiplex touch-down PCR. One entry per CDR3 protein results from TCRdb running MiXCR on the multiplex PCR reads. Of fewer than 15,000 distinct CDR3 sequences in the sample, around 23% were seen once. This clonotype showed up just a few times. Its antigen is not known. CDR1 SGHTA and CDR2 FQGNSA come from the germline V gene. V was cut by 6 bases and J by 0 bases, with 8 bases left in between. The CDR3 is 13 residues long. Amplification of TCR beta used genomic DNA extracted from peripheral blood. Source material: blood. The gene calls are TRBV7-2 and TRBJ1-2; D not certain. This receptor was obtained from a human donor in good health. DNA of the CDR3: TGTGCCAGCAGTTCTACAGCTAACTATGGCTACACCTTC. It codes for CASSSTANYGYTF.